The 5 T cell receptor beta chains listed next were all sequenced from one sample in a study of T cell responses to AZD1222 COVID-19 vaccine. The table came from immunoSEQ multiplex PCR; TCRdb's copy has only in-frame clones and leaves some out. This sample carries about 150,000 clones, 85% to 95% of them seen once, and the ten largest clones take 1.5% to 2%. The source was peripheral blood, collected on day 0 of AZD1222 vaccination. Receptors originate from an adult in good health.

V and J are TRBV9 and TRBJ1-1, with unresolved D. Trimming removed 0 bases from V and 1 base from J, with 10 bases in between. Germline CDR1 SGDLS, CDR2 YYNGEE. The CDR3 has 15 residues. This chain's CDR3 is CASSVAPGENTEAFF. The CDR3 region has the DNA TGTGCCAGCAGCGTAGCTCCCGGAGAGAACACTGAAGCTTTCTTT.

V usage is TRBV6-2 or TRBV6-3 and J usage is TRBJ1-2, with D perhaps TRBD1 (5 bases). The length of the CDR3 is 12 residues. Germline CDR1 is MNHEY and CDR2 is SVGEGT. Between the trimmed V and J ends, which lost 4 bases and 5 bases, there was a span of 8 bases. For the CDR3, the DNA is TGTGCCAGCAGTTCCGAGGGGTATGGCTACACCTTC. It translates to CASSSEGYGYTF.

This clone was counted once. The chain employs TRBV6-5 and TRBJ1-4; TRBD1 aligns across 7 bases. J was trimmed by 3 bases and V by 8 bases; bases with no gene match: 9. The germline V gene has CDR1 MNHEY and CDR2 SVGAGI. The CDR3 extends over 15 amino acids. The CDR3 sequence is CASVQGRGPNEKLFF. In nucleotides, the CDR3 is TGTGCCAGCGTACAGGGGAGGGGACCTAATGAAAAACTGTTTTTT.

The chain uses TRBV7-2 and TRBJ2-5; TRBD2 aligns across 14 bases. Germline V gene sequence: CDR1 SGHTA, CDR2 FQGNSA. The CDR3 spans 17 residues. Trimming at V came to 1 base and at J to 0 bases, leaving 1 base not matched to a gene. The CDR3 sequence: CASSLGTSGGYQETQYF. CDR3 nucleotide sequence: TGTGCCAGCAGCTTAGGGACTAGCGGGGGGTACCAAGAGACCCAGTACTTC. Combining the CDR3 with reference TRBV7-2 and TRBJ2-5 gives the whole variable domain GAGVSQSPSNKVTEKGKDVELRCDPISGHTALYWYRQSLGQGLEFLIYFQGNSAPDKSGLPSDRFSAERTGGSVSTLTIQRTQQEDSAVYLCASSLGTSGGYQETQYFGPGTRLLVL.

This clone was counted a few times. The rearrangement uses TRBV5-6 and TRBJ1-1; D uncertain. This CDR3 region has 15 residues. V lost 5 bases and J 0 bases, leaving 14 bases between the germline ends. Germline V lookup: CDR1 SGHDT, CDR2 YYEEEE. The DNA for the CDR3 is TGTGCCAGCAGATCGAGGTTAACCTTGAACACTGAAGCTTTCTTT. It codes for CASRSRLTLNTEAFF.